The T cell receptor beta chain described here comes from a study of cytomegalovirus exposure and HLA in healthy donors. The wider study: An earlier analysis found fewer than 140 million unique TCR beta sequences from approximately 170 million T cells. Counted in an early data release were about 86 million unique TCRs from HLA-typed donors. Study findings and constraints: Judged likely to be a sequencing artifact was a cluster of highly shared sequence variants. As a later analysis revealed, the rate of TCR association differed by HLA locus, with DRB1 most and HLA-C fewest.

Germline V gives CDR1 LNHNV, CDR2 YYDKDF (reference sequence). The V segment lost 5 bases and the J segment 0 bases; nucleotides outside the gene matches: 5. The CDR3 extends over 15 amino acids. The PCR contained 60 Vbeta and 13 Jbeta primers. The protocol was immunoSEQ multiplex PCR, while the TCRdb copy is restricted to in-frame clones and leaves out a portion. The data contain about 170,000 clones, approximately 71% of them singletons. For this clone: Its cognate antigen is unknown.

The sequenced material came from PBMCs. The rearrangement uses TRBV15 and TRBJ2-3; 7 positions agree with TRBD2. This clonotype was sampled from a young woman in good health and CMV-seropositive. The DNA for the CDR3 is TGTGCCACCAGCCCTGGGGGGGGAAGCACAGATACGCAGTATTTT. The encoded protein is CATSPGGGSTDTQYF.